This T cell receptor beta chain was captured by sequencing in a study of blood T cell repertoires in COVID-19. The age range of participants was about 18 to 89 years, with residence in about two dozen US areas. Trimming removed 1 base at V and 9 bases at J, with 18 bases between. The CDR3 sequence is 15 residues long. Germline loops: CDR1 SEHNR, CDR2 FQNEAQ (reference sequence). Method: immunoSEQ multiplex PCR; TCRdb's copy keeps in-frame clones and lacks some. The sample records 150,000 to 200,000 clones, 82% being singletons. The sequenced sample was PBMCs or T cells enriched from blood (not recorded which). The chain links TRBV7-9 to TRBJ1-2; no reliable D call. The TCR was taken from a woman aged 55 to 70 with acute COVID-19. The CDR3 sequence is CASSLGVEAPGSYTF. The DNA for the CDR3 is TGTGCCAGCAGCTTAGGGGTCGAGGCACCCGGGAGCTACACCTTC.